Below, one T cell receptor beta chain is given with its context. What this receptor recognizes is not known. No much larger clone exists at a distance of one base, and base qualities are not known. This specimen belongs to a study of monozygotic twins with cystic fibrosis (dated by TCRdb to the early 2020s). For context, the study as a whole: Barcoded libraries were made from about 3 micrograms of fragmented DNA using roughly 16 PCR cycles. Made up mostly of children and adolescents, the cohort included ten female and six male twin pairs ranging in age from about 2.0 to 36.4 years, with a median of about 9.1 years. Data for three of the twin pairs had been reported previously in another context. To assess genetic influence on V and J gene usage, the study compared TCR beta repertoires within and across 16 monozygotic twin pairs with cystic fibrosis. Twins were ranked among about 1,100 cohort participants for weight-for-height and FEVPerc (FEV1 disease centile) on the day of blood sampling.

General conclusions and limits of the study: The cohort was small, and the number of shared CDR3s showed no association with age, concordance or disease severity. V gene usage was most similar to the co-twin in 13 of 16 pairs, and J usage was most similar to the co-twin in 8 of 16 pairs, which suggests genetic constraints. Nucleotide-identical clonotype sharing was significantly higher within monozygotic CF twin pairs than between unrelated CF individuals (P = 0.000026, Mann-Whitney). Simpson clonality was generally low (median about 0.0095), suggesting a naive-dominated repertoire, with higher clonality in the most severely affected patients.

The twin pairs came from the European Cystic Fibrosis Twin and Sibling Study Cohort, which recruited patients from more than 150 CF clinics across 14 European countries. Zygosity and CFTR genotype were confirmed in-house, and zygosity was tested by multiplex PCR of nine short tandem repeat loci. Peripheral blood was sampled from each twin, with clinical parameters recorded on the day of blood sampling. Genomic DNA was isolated from peripheral blood cells with phenol/chloroform and kept in TE buffer at 4 degrees C. Following the manufacturer's instructions, the researchers used the immunoSEQ immune profiling system to amplify TCR beta CDR3 regions via multiplex PCR. An Illumina NextSeq system was used for sequencing. Per the source publication's procedure: Sequence data were processed on the immunoSEQ Analyzer platform, and clonality was computed as the square root of Simpson's index of productive rearrangements. Jensen-Shannon distance served as the measure of similarity in V and J usage, while OLGA was used to compute CDR3 generation probabilities. Shared CDR3 sequences were searched against the immuneACCESS database (August 2020) and VDJdb (December 2020). TCRdb holds this immuneACCESS table with in-frame rearrangements only. Some clones are missing; in checked studies, unresolved V genes explain under half, and the rest has no known cause. V and J calls and clone size are as listed in that table; D and trimming were resolved from the DNA. This sample gives roughly 28,000 clones in total; around four fifths of them show up just once. The ten largest clones represent 0.85% to 0.95% of the sample.

The sequence came from a girl aged 2 to 10 with cystic fibrosis. The sequencing sample was made of blood.

The CDR3 here reads CASSLWTGNEQFF. In nucleotides, the sequence is TGCGCCAGCAGCTTATGGACAGGGAATGAGCAGTTCTTC. The V and J genes are TRBV5-1 and TRBJ2-1, with 8 bases aligning to TRBD1. The CDR3 numbers 13 residues from cysteine through phenylalanine. The entry retains the CDR3 DNA only, 39 bases that are in frame from base 1. The junction shows trimming of 2 bases on V and 7 bases on J, and the gene matches do not reach 2 bases of it. Reading the germline V gene gives CDR1 SGHRS and CDR2 YFSETQ.